This TCR beta chain was retrieved from a study of control samples from healthy donors and cancer patients. Repertoires were generated with immunoSEQ multiplex PCR, while TCRdb's copy carries only in-frame clones and drops some. The sample consists of about 150,000 clones, roughly 93% of them appearing once. V gave up 7 bases and J gave up 3 bases, with 13 bases separating them. The CDR3 loop spans 13 amino acids. This chain links TRBV12-3 or TRBV12-4 with TRBJ2-7, with D possibly called TRBD1 or TRBD2 (6 bases each). Source material: blood. This clonotype was sampled from a man between 18 and 35 years old in good health. The CDR3 region is CASTLGGLYEQYF. CDR3 coding DNA: TGTGCCAGCACCCTGGGGGGCCTCTACGAGCAGTACTTC.